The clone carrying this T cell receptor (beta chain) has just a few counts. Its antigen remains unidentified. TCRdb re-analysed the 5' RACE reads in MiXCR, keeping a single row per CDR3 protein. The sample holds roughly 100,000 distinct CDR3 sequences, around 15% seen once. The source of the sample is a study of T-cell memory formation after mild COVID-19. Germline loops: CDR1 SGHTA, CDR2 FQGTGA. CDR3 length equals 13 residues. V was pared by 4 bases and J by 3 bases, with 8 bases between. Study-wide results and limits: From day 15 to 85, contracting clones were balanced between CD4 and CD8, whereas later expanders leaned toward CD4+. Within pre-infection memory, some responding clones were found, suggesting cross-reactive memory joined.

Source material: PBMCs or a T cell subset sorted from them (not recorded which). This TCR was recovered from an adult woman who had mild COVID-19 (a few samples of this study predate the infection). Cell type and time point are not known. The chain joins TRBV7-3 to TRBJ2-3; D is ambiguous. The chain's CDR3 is CASSSYRTDTQYF. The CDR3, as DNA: TGTGCCAGCAGCTCCTACCGAACAGATACGCAGTATTTT. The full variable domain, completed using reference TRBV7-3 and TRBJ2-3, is GAGVSQTPSNKVTEKGKYVELRCDPISGHTALYWYRQSLGQGPEFLIYFQGTGAADDSGLPNDRFFAVRPEGSVSTLKIQRTERGDSAVYLCASSSYRTDTQYFGPGTRLTVL.